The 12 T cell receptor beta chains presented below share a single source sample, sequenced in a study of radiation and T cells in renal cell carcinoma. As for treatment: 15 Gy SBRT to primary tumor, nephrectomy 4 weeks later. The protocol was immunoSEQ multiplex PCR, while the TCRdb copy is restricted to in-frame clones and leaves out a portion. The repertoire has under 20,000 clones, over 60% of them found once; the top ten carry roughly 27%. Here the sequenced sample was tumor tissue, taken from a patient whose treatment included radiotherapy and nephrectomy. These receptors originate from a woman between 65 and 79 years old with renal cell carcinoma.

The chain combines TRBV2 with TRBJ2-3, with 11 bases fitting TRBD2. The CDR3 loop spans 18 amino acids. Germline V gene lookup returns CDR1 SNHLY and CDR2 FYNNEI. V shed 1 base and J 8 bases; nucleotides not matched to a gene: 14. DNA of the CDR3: TGTGCCAGCAGTGAAGGGGGACAGGGTCTAGCGGGAGGACCTACGCAGTATTTT. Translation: CASSEGGQGLAGGPTQYF.

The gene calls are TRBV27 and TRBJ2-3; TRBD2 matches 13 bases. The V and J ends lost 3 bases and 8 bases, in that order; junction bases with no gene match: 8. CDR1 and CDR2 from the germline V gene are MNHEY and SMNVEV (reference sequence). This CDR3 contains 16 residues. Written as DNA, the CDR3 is TGTGCCAGCAGTTTCCCACCGGGACTAGCGGGAAGTACGCAGTATTTT. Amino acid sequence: CASSFPPGLAGSTQYF.

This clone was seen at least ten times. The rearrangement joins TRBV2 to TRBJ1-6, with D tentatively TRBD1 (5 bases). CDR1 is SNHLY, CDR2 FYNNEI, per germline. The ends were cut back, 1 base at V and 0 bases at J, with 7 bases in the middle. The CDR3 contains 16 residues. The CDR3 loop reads CASSEGGSSYNSPLHF. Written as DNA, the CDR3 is TGTGCCAGCAGTGAAGGGGGCAGCTCCTATAATTCACCCCTCCACTTT.

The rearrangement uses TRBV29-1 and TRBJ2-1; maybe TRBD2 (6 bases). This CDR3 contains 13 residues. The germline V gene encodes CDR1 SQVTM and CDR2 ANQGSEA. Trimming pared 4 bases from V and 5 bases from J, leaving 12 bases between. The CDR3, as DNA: TGCAGCGTTGTGGGACTTCTCCACAATGAGCAGTTCTTC. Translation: CSVVGLLHNEQFF.

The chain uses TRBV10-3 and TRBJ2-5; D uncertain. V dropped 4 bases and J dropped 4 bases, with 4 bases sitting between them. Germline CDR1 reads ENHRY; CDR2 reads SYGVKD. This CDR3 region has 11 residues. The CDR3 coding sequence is TGTGCCATCAGTGGTGGAGAGACCCAGTACTTC. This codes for CAISGGETQYF.

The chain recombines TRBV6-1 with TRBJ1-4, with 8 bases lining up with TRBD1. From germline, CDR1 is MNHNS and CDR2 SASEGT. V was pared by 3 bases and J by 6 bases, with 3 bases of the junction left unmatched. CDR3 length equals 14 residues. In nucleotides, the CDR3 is TGTGCCAGCAGTGAGGGGACAGGTTATGAAAAACTGTTTTTT. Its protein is CASSEGTGYEKLFF.

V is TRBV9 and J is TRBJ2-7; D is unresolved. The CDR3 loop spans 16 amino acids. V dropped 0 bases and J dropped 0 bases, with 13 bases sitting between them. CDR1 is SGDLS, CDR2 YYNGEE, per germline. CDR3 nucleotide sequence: TGTGCCAGCAGCGTAGGTGGCACCGCCGGCTCCTACGAGCAGTACTTC. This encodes CASSVGGTAGSYEQYF.

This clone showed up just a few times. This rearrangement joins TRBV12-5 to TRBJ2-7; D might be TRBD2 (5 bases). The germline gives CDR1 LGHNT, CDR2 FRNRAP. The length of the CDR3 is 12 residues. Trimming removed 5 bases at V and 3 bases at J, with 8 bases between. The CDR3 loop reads CASGRDSYEQYF. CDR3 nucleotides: TGTGCTAGTGGTCGGGATAGCTACGAGCAGTACTTC.

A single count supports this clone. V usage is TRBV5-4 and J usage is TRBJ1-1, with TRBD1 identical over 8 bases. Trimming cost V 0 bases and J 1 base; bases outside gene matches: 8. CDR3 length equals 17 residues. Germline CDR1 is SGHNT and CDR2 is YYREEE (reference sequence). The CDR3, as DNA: TGTGCCAGCAGCTTGGGAACAGGGGGTGGAAGGAACACTGAAGCTTTCTTT. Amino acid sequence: CASSLGTGGGRNTEAFF.

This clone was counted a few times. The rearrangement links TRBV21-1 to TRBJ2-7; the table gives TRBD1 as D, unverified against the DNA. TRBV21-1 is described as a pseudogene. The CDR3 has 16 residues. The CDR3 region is CASSKHIRQGSYEQYF. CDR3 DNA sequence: TGTGCCAGCAGCAAGCACATCCGACAGGGGTCCTACGAGCAGTACTTC.

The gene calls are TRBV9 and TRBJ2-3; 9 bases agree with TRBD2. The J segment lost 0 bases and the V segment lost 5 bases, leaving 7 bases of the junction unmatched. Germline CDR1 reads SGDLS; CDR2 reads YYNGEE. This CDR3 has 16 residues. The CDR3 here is CASSPYSGGSTDTQYF. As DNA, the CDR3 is TGTGCCAGCAGTCCCTATAGCGGGGGAAGCACAGATACGCAGTATTTT.

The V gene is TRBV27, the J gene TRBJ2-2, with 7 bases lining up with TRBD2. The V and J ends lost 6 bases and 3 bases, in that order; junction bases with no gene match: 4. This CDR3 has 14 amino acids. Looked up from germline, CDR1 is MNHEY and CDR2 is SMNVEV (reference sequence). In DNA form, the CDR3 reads TGTGCCAGCAGGCGGGAGTCATACACCGGGGAGCTGTTTTTT. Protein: CASRRESYTGELFF.